This T cell receptor beta chain was sequenced for a study of blood T cell repertoires in COVID-19. Whole-study context: Italy, Spain and the United States were the sources of the convalescent and acute COVID-19 samples.

Only in-frame clones appear in the TCRdb table, and some are missing; sequencing was by immunoSEQ multiplex PCR. This table holds hundreds of thousands of clones, approximately 80% found once. V lost 2 bases and J lost 6; bases outside the gene matches: 11. CDR1 and CDR2 (germline): LNHDA, SQIVND (reference sequence). There are 17 residues in the CDR3. The chain is built from TRBV19 and TRBJ2-4; 9 nucleotides agree with TRBD1. This TCR was recovered from a woman over 75 with active or convalescent COVID-19. Sequencing used peripheral blood. The CDR3 coding sequence is TGTGCCAGTAGTATACTTACAGGGGGCGTTCTTGGAAACATTCAGTACTTC. Encoded protein: CASSILTGGVLGNIQYF.